This T cell receptor beta chain comes out of a study of blood T cell repertoires in COVID-19. Original processing notes: Using reference gene primer amplification, nucleated cell counts were estimated. The repertoire was sequenced with immunoSEQ multiplex PCR; TCRdb's copy has only in-frame clones and lacks some. The V and J calls and clone size come from that table; D and trimming were worked out from the DNA. The sample has around 470,000 clones; about 90% are singletons. The V gene's germline CDR1 is KGHDR and CDR2 SFDVKD. The CDR3 runs 16 residues. V was pared by 3 bases and J by 4 bases, with 8 bases of the junction left unmatched.

The sequence was obtained from a man younger than 30 who had recovered from COVID-19. J is TRBJ2-1 and V is TRBV24-1, with TRBD1 matching 7 bases. What was sequenced was PBMCs or T cells enriched from blood (not recorded which). The chain's CDR3 is CATSDGDSSFYNEQFF. CDR3 bases: TGTGCCACCAGTGATGGGGACAGCTCTTTTTACAATGAGCAGTTCTTC.